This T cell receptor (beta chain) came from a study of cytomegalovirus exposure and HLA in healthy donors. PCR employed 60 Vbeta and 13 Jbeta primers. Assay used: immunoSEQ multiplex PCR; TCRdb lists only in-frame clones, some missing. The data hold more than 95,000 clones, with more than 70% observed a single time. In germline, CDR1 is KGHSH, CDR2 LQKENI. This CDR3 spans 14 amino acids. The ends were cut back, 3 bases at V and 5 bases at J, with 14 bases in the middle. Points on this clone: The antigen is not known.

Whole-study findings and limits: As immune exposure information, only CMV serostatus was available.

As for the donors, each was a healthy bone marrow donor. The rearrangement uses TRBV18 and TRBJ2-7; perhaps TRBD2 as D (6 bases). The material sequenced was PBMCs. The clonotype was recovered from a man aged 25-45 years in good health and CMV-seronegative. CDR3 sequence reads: CASSPSGSSDEQYF. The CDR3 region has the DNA TGTGCCAGCTCACCTAGCGGCTCTAGCGACGAGCAGTACTTC.